This T cell receptor (beta chain) was identified in a study of blood T cell repertoires in COVID-19. This clone was observed many times. TCRdb's table, derived via immunoSEQ multiplex PCR, lists solely in-frame clones and lacks some. The data show roughly 63,000 clones, more than 75% seen once. The CDR3 spans 15 residues. Germline CDR1 and CDR2: SGHNT and YENEEA. The V and J ends lost 5 bases and 4 bases respectively, with 17 bases between them. Sequencing was carried out using peripheral blood. This clonotype originated in a man at least 80 years old with acute or convalescent COVID-19. This chain uses TRBV11-3 with TRBJ1-1; weak D call: TRBD1 (6 bases). For the CDR3, the DNA is TGTGCCAGCAGCACCATGACAGGTCGACTCACTGAAGCTTTCTTT. It encodes CASSTMTGRLTEAFF.